A selection of T cell receptor beta chains follows, all from one sample in a study of T cells after yellow fever vaccination. TCRdb called the 5' RACE reads again in MiXCR, with one record for every CDR3 protein. The sample holds around 530,000 distinct CDR3 sequences; around a sixth are singletons and the top ten take around a sixth. The specimen comprised PBMCs, sampled 5 days after the first yellow fever vaccination. All receptors come from a man aged 18-30 years who received the YFV17D yellow fever vaccine. The CDR3 runs from the conserved cysteine through the conserved F or W. Fields, in order: V gene, J gene, clone size, D gene, CDR3 DNA, CDR3 protein. D genes are given only for firm matches. Clone size, where shown, is once, few, many, or a class for clones that have expanded.

V: TRBV29-1; J: TRBJ2-5; size: few; D: NA; DNA: TGCAGCGTTACCGGGACAGAGACCCAGTACTTC; CDR3: CSVTGTETQYF
V: TRBV5-1; J: TRBJ1-4; size: many; D: NA; DNA: TGCGCCAGCAGCCCTGACAGGATCGCAACTAATGAAAAACTGTTTTTT; CDR3: CASSPDRIATNEKLFF
V: TRBV20-1; J: TRBJ2-1; size: few; D: TRBD2; DNA: TGCAGTGCTACAACTAGCGGGGGGGCAGGTGAGCAGTTCTTC; CDR3: CSATTSGGAGEQFF
V: TRBV4-3; J: TRBJ2-2; size: NA; D: NA; DNA: TGCGCCAGCAGCCAACGTTTCGGACTGAACACCGGGGAGCTGTTTTTT; CDR3: CASSQRFGLNTGELFF
V: TRBV7-2; J: TRBJ2-3; size: NA; D: NA; DNA: TGTGCCAGCAGCGAAGCGAGCCCCGGGGGCACAGATACGCAGTATTTT; CDR3: CASSEASPGGTDTQYF
V: TRBV20-1; J: TRBJ2-1; size: few; D: TRBD1; DNA: TGCAGTGCTAGAGACCAAAGACAGGGGGGCTACAATGAGCAGTTCTTC; CDR3: CSARDQRQGGYNEQFF
V: TRBV6-1; J: TRBJ2-5; size: NA; D: NA; DNA: TGTGCCAGCAGTCCCTCTCGCGGGGGCCTAGTATCTGCTAGAGAGACCCAGTACTTC; CDR3: CASSPSRGGLVSARETQYF
V: TRBV25-1; J: TRBJ1-2; size: few; D: TRBD1; DNA: TGTGCCAGCACGGGACAGATGAACTATGGCTACACCTTC; CDR3: CASTGQMNYGYTF
V: TRBV11-2; J: TRBJ2-1; size: few; D: TRBD2; DNA: TGTGCCAGCAGCTTACGGGGACTAGCGGGGGCGAAGGGTTACAATGAGCAGTTCTTC; CDR3: CASSLRGLAGAKGYNEQFF
V: TRBV19; J: TRBJ2-1; size: NA; D: TRBD2; DNA: TGTGCCAGTAGTTATAGCGGGGGGGCAGGTGAGCAGTTCTTC; CDR3: CASSYSGGAGEQFF
V: TRBV6-1; J: TRBJ2-1; size: NA; D: TRBD2; DNA: TGTGCCAGCAGCTCAGTAGCGGGGCGATACAATGAGCAGTTCTTC; CDR3: CASSSVAGRYNEQFF
V: TRBV7-2; J: TRBJ2-1; size: NA; D: NA; DNA: TGTGTAACAGACAGCGGTTACTCCTACAATGAGCAGTTCTTC; CDR3: CVTDSGYSYNEQFF
V: TRBV5-1; J: TRBJ1-3; size: few; D: NA; DNA: TGCGCCAGCAGCTCCAAAACTGGAAACACCATATATTTT; CDR3: CASSSKTGNTIYF
V: TRBV21-1; J: TRBJ2-2; size: NA; D: NA; DNA: TGTGCCAGCACACAAAAGGGGCCCGAACTGGGGGAGCTGTTTTTT; CDR3: CASTQKGPELGELFF
V: TRBV6-2/TRBV6-3; J: TRBJ2-1; size: NA; D: NA; DNA: TGTGCCAGCAGGCCTTTCGACAGCAATGAGCAGTTCTTC; CDR3: CASRPFDSNEQFF
V: TRBV3-1; J: TRBJ2-7; size: NA; D: NA; DNA: TGTGCCAGCAGCCGCTCGAGAGGGGGGGCGCAGAGAGAGCAGTACTTC; CDR3: CASSRSRGGAQREQYF
V: TRBV12-3/TRBV12-4; J: TRBJ1-4; size: NA; D: TRBD1; DNA: TGTGCCAGCAGCTCGATGACAGGGTTTAATGAAAAACTGTTTTTT; CDR3: CASSSMTGFNEKLFF
V: TRBV12-3/TRBV12-4; J: TRBJ1-4; size: NA; D: NA; DNA: TGTGCCAGCAGTTTAGGGGGTTGGGCGTCATTAGGTAGGGCTAATGAAAAACTGTTTTTT; CDR3: CASSLGGWASLGRANEKLFF
V: TRBV11-2; J: TRBJ2-7; size: NA; D: NA; DNA: TGTGCCAGCACCCCCGACGGGAACGAGCAGTACTTC; CDR3: CASTPDGNEQYF
V: TRBV18; J: TRBJ1-6; size: once; D: TRBD1; DNA: TGTGCCAGCTCACCAAGGCCAGGGGGGGGGGATGAGTCACCCCTCCACTTT; CDR3: CASSPRPGGGDESPLHF
V: TRBV20-1; J: TRBJ2-3; size: once; D: TRBD2; DNA: TGCAGTGCTAGAGATCCGAGGCGGGGGAGTACAGATACGCAGTATTTT; CDR3: CSARDPRRGSTDTQYF
V: TRBV6-2/TRBV6-3; J: TRBJ2-7; size: many; D: TRBD1; DNA: TGTGCCAGCAGTCCTACAGGGGCGTCCTACGAGCAGTACTTC; CDR3: CASSPTGASYEQYF
V: TRBV14; J: TRBJ1-1; size: few; D: TRBD1; DNA: TGTGCCAGCAGCCGCCGGACAGGGCCGATGAACACTGAAGCTTTCTTT; CDR3: CASSRRTGPMNTEAFF
V: TRBV18; J: TRBJ1-6; size: NA; D: NA; DNA: TGTGCCAGCTCGCCAACAGGCGGACGTTGGTCCCTCCACTTT; CDR3: CASSPTGGRWSLHF
V: TRBV12-3/TRBV12-4; J: TRBJ1-3; size: NA; D: NA; DNA: TGTGCCAGCAGCAAAGATAGTAGGTGGAACACCATATATTTT; CDR3: CASSKDSRWNTIYF
V: TRBV7-3; J: TRBJ2-1; size: NA; D: TRBD2; DNA: TGTGCCAGCAGCGCTTCTAGCGGGGGTTACAATGAGCAGTTCTTC; CDR3: CASSASSGGYNEQFF